This T cell receptor (beta chain) appears in the sequencing data of a study of human T cells and chemical hapten exposure. TCRdb ran MiXCR on the RACE reads and lists one entry per CDR3 protein. The sample carries fewer than 40,000 distinct CDR3 sequences, 12% recorded once. Time point here: patch test 3, about 24 weeks after DPC sensitization. Regarding treatment: therapeutic diphenylcyclopropenone sensitization with weekly scalp DPC. Total RNA was extracted from unfractionated whole blood. Germline V gene lookup returns CDR1 SQVTM and CDR2 ANQGSEA. The CDR3 has 13 amino acids. This clonotype was observed a few times. Its antigen is currently unknown. General study results and limits: Significantly greater numbers of large CDR3 similarity clusters came from expanded TCRs than from controls. PT1 expanded TCR counts and patch test score were linked, and their correlation was positive.

The chain carries TRBV29-1 and TRBJ2-1, with 7 bases fitting TRBD2. This TCR derives from a woman aged 40 to 55 with alopecia areata. Some clones in this sample may be carry-over from other donors' samples. Sample: whole blood, taken in connection with sensitization to the hapten diphenylcyclopropenone (DPC). DNA of the CDR3: TGCAGTGACCGAGGGACTAATTACAATGAGCAGTTCTTC. This sequence encodes CSDRGTNYNEQFF.